Listed below are T cell receptor beta chains from one sample, sequenced in a study of cytomegalovirus exposure and HLA in healthy donors. Here immunoSEQ multiplex PCR was the method, and the copy in TCRdb shows in-frame clones only, minus some. The sample lists under 130,000 clones, about 80% occurring once. The sequencing input was PBMCs. The receptor source for this set is a man in his forties or fifties in good health and CMV-seropositive. CDR3s include the opening cysteine and the closing phenylalanine or tryptophan. The order of the fields is J gene, V gene, D gene, clone size, CDR3 DNA, CDR3 protein. D genes are given only for firm matches. Only some rows state a clone size, as once, few, many or a class for expanded clones.

TRBJ2-7 TRBV5-4 . . TGTGCCAGCTCGCGGGGAAAATTGGACAGGTCTCTCGGGGAGCAGTACTTC CASSRGKLDRSLGEQYF
TRBJ1-6 TRBV4-3 . few TGCGCCAGCAGCCTACAAGGTGGACATTCCTATTCACCCCTCCACTTT CASSLQGGHSYSPLHF
TRBJ2-7 TRBV7-4 TRBD1 . TGTGCCAGCAGCCGCCGGGACAGGGGGGGCGAGCAGTACTTC CASSRRDRGGEQYF
TRBJ2-6 TRBV18 . . TGTGCCAGCTCACTACAGGCCGCTGGGGCCAACGTCCTGACTTTC CASSLQAAGANVLTF
TRBJ2-5 TRBV28 TRBD2 once TGTGCCAGCTCGATCCGGGTAGCGGGGTTGACCCAGTACTTC CASSIRVAGLTQYF
TRBJ1-2 TRBV15 . . TGTGCCACCAGCAGCCCAGGGGCGATTAACTATGGCTACACCTTC CATSSPGAINYGYTF
TRBJ1-2 TRBV25-1 . . TGTGCCAGCAGTGAATCTGGCTTTGAGGATGGCTACACCTTC CASSESGFEDGYTF
TRBJ2-7 TRBV11-1 . . TGTGCCAGCAGCCATCCACGCAGACAGGATGGCGAGCAGTACTTC CASSHPRRQDGEQYF
TRBJ1-2 TRBV5-4 . . TGTGCCAGCAGCTTCTCTCAGGGAGGGGTCTATGGCTACACCTTC CASSFSQGGVYGYTF
TRBJ2-7 TRBV7-2 TRBD1 . TGTGCCAGCAAAGAACCGGGACAGGGATTCTACGAGCAGTACTTC CASKEPGQGFYEQYF
TRBJ1-2 TRBV28 TRBD1 . TGTGCCAGCAGTTTTACAGGGGTCTATGGCTACACCTTC CASSFTGVYGYTF
TRBJ1-2 TRBV6-5 TRBD1 . TGTGCCAGCAGTGGCGACAGGGGTCAGATCTATGGCTACACCTTC CASSGDRGQIYGYTF
TRBJ1-5 TRBV19 . . TGTGCCAGCCTTGATCCGGGAAGCAATCAGCCCCAGCATTTT CASLDPGSNQPQHF
TRBJ2-3 TRBV5-1 . . TGCGCCAGCAGCTTGAGGAGCGGGTCCTCTAGCACAGATACGCAGTATTTT CASSLRSGSSSTDTQYF
TRBJ2-3 TRBV9 TRBD2 . TGTGCCAGCAGCCCACTAGCGGGCAACACAGATACGCAGTATTTT CASSPLAGNTDTQYF
TRBJ2-2 TRBV4-1 . few TGCGCCAGCAGCCACGGAGCGGGGAACACCGGGGAGCTGTTTTTT CASSHGAGNTGELFF
TRBJ1-1 TRBV9 . . TGTGCCAGCAGCGTAATGGCGAACACTGAAGCTTTCTTT CASSVMANTEAFF
TRBJ1-2 TRBV12-5 . . TGTGCTAGTGGTTTGACCCGGGGGTCAGGAAGGGGCTATGGCTACACCTTC CASGLTRGSGRGYGYTF
TRBJ1-1 TRBV27 TRBD1 few TGTGCCAGCAGGGGGTCACAGGGGGCGAGGACTTTCTTT CASRGSQGARTFF
TRBJ2-2 TRBV5-4 . few TGTGCCAGCAGCTTAGCGGGCTTTAACACCGGGGAGCTGTTTTTT CASSLAGFNTGELFF
TRBJ1-2 TRBV7-8 . . TGTGCCAGCAGCCTTTACAAGGGGGATGGCTACACCTTC CASSLYKGDGYTF
TRBJ2-3 TRBV25-1 TRBD2 once TGTGCCAGCTCTAGCGGGAGGGCAGCAGATACGCAGTATTTT CASSSGRAADTQYF
TRBJ2-1 TRBV5-6 TRBD2 few TGTGCCAGCAGCTTGGATGCGGGAGAAATCTACAATGAGCAGTTCTTC CASSLDAGEIYNEQFF
TRBJ2-5 TRBV10-2 TRBD2 few TGCGCCAGCAGCGGGACTAGCGCAGAGACCCAGTACTTC CASSGTSAETQYF
TRBJ1-4 TRBV5-6 TRBD1 . TGTGCCAGCAGCCTGACAGGGGAGAAAGAAAAACTGTTTTTT CASSLTGEKEKLFF
TRBJ1-2 TRBV28 TRBD1 few TGTGCCAGCAGTACGACAGGGCATGGCTACACCTTC CASSTTGHGYTF
TRBJ2-1 TRBV11-2 TRBD1 . TGTGCCAGCAGTCCGAGGGGGCTGGATGAGCAGTTCTTC CASSPRGLDEQFF
TRBJ1-5 TRBV19 . . TGTGCCAGTAGAGAGACAGTCAATCAGCCCCAGCATTTT CASRETVNQPQHF
TRBJ1-2 TRBV11-2 . once TGTGCCAGCAGCTTGAGTCCGGGTAGCTATGGCTACACCTTC CASSLSPGSYGYTF
TRBJ2-1 TRBV19 TRBD1 . TGTGCCAGTAGGTACTCAGGGGGCAATGAGCAGTTCTTC CASRYSGGNEQFF
TRBJ1-4 TRBV18 . . TGTGCCAGCTCACCCCCGGTCGGACAAGGCCTGTTTTTT CASSPPVGQGLFF
TRBJ2-7 TRBV10-1 . once TGCGCCAGCAGTGAGGGGCAGGGATTCTCCTACGAGCAGTACTTC CASSEGQGFSYEQYF
TRBJ2-5 TRBV7-8 TRBD2 . TGTGCCAGCAGCCTCGGGACTAGCGGGGGGTTACGGCGAGAGACCCAGTACTTC CASSLGTSGGLRRETQYF
TRBJ1-2 TRBV10-3 . . TGTGCCATCAGTGATTCAAACCGACAGGAGTCATATGGCTACACCTTC CAISDSNRQESYGYTF
TRBJ2-3 TRBV15 TRBD2 . TGTGCCACCAGCAGGACCCCCGGGACTAGCGGGAGGACTCAAGATACGCAGTATTTT CATSRTPGTSGRTQDTQYF
TRBJ2-3 TRBV5-1 . . TGCGCCAGCAGCTTGCGGCAGGGGTCCGGTACGCAGTATTTT CASSLRQGSGTQYF